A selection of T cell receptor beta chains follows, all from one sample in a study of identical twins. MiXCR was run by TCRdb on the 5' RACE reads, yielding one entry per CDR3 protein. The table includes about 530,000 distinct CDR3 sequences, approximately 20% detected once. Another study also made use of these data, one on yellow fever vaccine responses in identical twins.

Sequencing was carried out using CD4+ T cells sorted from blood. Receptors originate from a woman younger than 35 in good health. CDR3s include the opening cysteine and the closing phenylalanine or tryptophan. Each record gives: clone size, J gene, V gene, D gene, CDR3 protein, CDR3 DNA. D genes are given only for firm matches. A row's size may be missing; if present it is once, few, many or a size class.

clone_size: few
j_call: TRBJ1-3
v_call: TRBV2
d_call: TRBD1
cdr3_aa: CASSRTGGGNTIYF
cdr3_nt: TGTGCCAGCAGCCGGACAGGGGGAGGAAACACCATATATTTT

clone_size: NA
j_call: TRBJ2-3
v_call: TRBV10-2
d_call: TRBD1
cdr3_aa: CASSDNGGTGTQYF
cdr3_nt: TGCGCCAGCAGTGATAATGGGGGGACAGGTACGCAGTATTTT

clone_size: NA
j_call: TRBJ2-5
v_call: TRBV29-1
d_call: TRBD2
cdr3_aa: CSVESARGGAETQYF
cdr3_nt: TGCAGCGTTGAATCGGCCCGGGGGGGTGCGGAGACCCAGTACTTC

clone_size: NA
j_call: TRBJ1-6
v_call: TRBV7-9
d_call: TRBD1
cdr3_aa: CASSPTGANSPLHF
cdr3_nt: TGTGCCAGCAGTCCTACAGGGGCAAATTCACCCCTCCACTTT

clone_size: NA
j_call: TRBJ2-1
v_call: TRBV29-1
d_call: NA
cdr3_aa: CSVGGQGLGGFPGYNEQFF
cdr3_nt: TGCAGCGTTGGGGGCCAGGGATTAGGCGGGTTCCCGGGTTACAATGAGCAGTTCTTC

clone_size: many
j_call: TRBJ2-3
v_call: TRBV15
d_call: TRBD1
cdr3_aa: CATSSSGQATDTQYF
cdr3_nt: TGTGCCACCAGCAGCTCTGGACAGGCGACAGATACGCAGTATTTT

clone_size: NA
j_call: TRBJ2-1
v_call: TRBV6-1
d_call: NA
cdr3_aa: CASSPSGAGGNEQFF
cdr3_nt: TGTGCCAGCAGCCCTAGTGGGGCCGGGGGTAATGAGCAGTTCTTC

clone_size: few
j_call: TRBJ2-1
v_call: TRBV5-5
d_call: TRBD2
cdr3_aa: CASSLQRGATSYNEQFF
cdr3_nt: TGTGCCAGCAGCTTGCAGCGGGGGGCAACTTCCTACAATGAGCAGTTCTTC

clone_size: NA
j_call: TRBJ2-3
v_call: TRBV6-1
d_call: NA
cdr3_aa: CASSDVRFITDTQYF
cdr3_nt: TGTGCCAGCAGTGATGTGCGGTTCATCACAGATACGCAGTATTTT

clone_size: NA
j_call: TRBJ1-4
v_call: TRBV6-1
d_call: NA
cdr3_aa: CASKTGTSSEKLFF
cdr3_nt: TGTGCCAGCAAAACCGGGACATCCAGTGAAAAACTGTTTTTT

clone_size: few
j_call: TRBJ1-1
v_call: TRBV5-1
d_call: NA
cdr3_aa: CASSLGGAALNTEAFF
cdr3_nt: TGCGCCAGCAGCTTGGGTGGGGCTGCCTTGAACACTGAAGCTTTCTTT

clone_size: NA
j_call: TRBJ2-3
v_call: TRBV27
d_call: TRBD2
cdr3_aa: CASSRTGLAGGRGADTQYF
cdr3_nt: TGTGCCAGCAGTAGAACGGGACTAGCGGGGGGCCGAGGTGCAGATACGCAGTATTTT

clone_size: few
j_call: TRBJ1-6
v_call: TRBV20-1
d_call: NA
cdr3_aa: CSAPLSSYNSPLHF
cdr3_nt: TGCAGTGCACCCCTAAGCTCCTATAATTCACCCCTCCACTTT

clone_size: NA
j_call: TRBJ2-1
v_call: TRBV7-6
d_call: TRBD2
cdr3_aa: CASSLGLAEHNEQFF
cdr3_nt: TGTGCCAGCAGCTTGGGACTAGCGGAGCACAATGAGCAGTTCTTC

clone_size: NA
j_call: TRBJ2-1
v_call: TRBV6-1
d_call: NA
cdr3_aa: CASAVREFYNEQFF
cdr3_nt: TGTGCCAGCGCAGTAAGGGAGTTCTACAATGAGCAGTTCTTC

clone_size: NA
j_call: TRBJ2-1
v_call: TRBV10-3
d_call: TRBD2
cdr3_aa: CAISESTSDGEQFF
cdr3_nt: TGTGCCATCAGTGAGTCCACTAGCGATGGGGAGCAGTTCTTC

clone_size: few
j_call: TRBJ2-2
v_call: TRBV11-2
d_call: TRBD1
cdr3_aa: CASSPGTGGLDNTGELFF
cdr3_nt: TGTGCCAGCAGCCCTGGGACAGGGGGCTTAGATAACACCGGGGAGCTGTTTTTT

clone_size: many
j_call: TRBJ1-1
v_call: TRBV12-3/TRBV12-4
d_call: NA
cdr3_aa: CASSIPGGTEAFF
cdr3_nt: TGTGCCAGCAGTATCCCTGGGGGCACTGAAGCTTTCTTT

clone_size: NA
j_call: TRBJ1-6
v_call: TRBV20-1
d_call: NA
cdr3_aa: CSARPGLDSPLHF
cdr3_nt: TGCAGTGCCCGGCCTGGGCTGGATTCACCCCTCCACTTT

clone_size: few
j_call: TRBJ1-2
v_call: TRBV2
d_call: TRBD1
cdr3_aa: CASSGQVSYGYTF
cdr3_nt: TGTGCCAGCAGCGGACAGGTTTCTTATGGCTACACCTTC

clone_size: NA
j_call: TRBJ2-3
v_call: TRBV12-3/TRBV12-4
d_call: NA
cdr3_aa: CASSPRSRGVSQYF
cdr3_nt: TGTGCCAGCAGCCCCCGATCTCGGGGTGTATCGCAGTATTTT

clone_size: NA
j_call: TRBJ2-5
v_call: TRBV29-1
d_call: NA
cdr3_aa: CSVELSQGKTQYF
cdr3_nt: TGCAGCGTTGAATTATCGCAGGGGAAGACCCAGTACTTC

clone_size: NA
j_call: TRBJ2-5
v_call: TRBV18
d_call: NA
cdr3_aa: CASEGLGETQYF
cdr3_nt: TGTGCCAGCGAGGGGTTAGGAGAGACCCAGTACTTC

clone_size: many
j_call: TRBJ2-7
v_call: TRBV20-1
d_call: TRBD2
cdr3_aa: CSVLQRENEQYF
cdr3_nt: TGCAGTGTTTTACAGCGGGAGAACGAGCAGTACTTC

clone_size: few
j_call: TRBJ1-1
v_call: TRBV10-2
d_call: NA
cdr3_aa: CASSARMGPTEAFF
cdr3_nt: TGCGCCAGCAGTGCCAGAATGGGGCCCACTGAAGCTTTCTTT

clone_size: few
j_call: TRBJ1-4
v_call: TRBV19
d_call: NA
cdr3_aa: CASSMRQIYGAEKLFF
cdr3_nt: TGTGCCAGTAGTATGCGGCAAATCTATGGTGCTGAAAAACTGTTTTTT

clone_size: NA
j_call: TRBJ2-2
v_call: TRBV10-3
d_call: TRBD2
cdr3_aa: CAISGIIAGGPTGELFF
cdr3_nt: TGTGCCATCAGTGGAATTATAGCGGGGGGGCCGACCGGGGAGCTGTTTTTT

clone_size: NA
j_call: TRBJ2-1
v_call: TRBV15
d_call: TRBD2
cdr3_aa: CATSREPPGLANKQFF
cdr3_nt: TGTGCCACCAGCAGAGAACCTCCGGGACTAGCTAACAAGCAGTTCTTC

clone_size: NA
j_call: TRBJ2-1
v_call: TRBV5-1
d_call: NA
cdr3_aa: CASSLERWNEQFF
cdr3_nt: TGCGCCAGCAGCTTGGAGAGGTGGAATGAGCAGTTCTTC

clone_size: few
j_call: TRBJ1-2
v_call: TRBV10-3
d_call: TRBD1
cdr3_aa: CAIGRQGGYGYTF
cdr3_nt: TGTGCCATCGGGAGACAGGGAGGCTATGGCTACACCTTC

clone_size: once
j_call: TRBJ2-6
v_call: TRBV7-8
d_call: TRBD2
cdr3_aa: CASSQTSATVRGANVLTF
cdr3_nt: TGTGCCAGCAGCCAGACTAGCGCCACAGTGAGGGGGGCCAACGTCCTGACTTTC

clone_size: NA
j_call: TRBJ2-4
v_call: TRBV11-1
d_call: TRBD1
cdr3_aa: CASSPLTVQGAVSAKNIQYF
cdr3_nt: TGTGCCAGCAGCCCCCTAACCGTACAGGGGGCTGTGTCAGCCAAAAACATTCAGTACTTC

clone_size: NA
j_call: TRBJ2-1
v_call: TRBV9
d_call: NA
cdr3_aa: CASSAAGPSSYNEQFF
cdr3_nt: TGTGCCAGCAGCGCCGCCGGGCCGAGCTCCTACAATGAGCAGTTCTTC

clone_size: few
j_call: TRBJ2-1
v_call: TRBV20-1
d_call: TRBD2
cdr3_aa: CSAKGTSAYNEQFF
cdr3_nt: TGCAGTGCAAAAGGGACTAGCGCGTACAATGAGCAGTTCTTC

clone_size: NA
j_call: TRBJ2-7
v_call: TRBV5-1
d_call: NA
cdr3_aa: CASSLDSAPPGYEQYF
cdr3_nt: TGCGCCAGCAGCTTGGATAGTGCCCCGCCGGGTTACGAGCAGTACTTC

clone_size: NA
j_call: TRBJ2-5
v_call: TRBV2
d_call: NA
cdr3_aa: CASRIRGEETQYF
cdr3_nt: TGTGCCAGCAGAATCAGGGGGGAAGAGACCCAGTACTTC

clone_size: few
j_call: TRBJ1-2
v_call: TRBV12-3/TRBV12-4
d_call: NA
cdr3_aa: CASSPPDREGYTF
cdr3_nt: TGTGCCAGCAGCCCACCGGATCGGGAGGGCTACACCTTC

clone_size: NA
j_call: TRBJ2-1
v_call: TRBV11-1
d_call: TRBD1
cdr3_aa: CASSLGVYDRGRYNEQFF
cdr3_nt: TGTGCCAGCAGCTTGGGGGTTTATGACAGGGGCCGATACAATGAGCAGTTCTTC

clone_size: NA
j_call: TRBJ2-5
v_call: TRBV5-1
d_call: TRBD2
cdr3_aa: CASTLAGKETQYF
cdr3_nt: TGCGCCAGCACCCTAGCGGGAAAAGAGACCCAGTACTTC

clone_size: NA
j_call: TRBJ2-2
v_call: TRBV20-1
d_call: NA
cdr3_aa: CSARAQGVVGELFF
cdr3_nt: TGCAGTGCTAGAGCACAGGGAGTTGTCGGGGAGCTGTTTTTT

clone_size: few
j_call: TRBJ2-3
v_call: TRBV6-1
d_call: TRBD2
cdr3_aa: CASRLKPTSGSPYTDTQYF
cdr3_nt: TGTGCCAGCCGTCTAAAGCCTACTAGCGGGAGCCCCTACACAGATACGCAGTATTTT

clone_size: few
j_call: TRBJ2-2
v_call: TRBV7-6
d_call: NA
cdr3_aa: CASSPRTAPTGELFF
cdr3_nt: TGTGCCAGCAGCCCGAGGACAGCTCCCACCGGGGAGCTGTTTTTT

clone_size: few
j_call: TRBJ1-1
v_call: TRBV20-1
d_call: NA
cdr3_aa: CSAKTIQANTEAFF
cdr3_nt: TGCAGTGCTAAGACCATACAGGCGAACACTGAAGCTTTCTTT

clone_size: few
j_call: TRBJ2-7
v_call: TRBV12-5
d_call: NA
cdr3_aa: CASGLLEAEQYF
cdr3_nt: TGTGCTAGTGGTTTGCTGGAGGCCGAGCAGTACTTC

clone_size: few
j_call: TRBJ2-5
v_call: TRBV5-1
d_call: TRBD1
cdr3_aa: CASSKPGTAETQYF
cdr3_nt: TGCGCCAGCAGCAAGCCCGGGACAGCAGAGACCCAGTACTTC

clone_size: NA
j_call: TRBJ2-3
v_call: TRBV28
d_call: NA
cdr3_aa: CASRHASGLWGTDTQYF
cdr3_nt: TGTGCCAGCAGACATGCCTCAGGGCTCTGGGGCACAGATACGCAGTATTTT

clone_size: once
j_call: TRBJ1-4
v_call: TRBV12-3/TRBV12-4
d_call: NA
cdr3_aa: CASSLMVGDEKLFF
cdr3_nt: TGTGCCAGCAGTTTAATGGTTGGGGATGAAAAACTGTTTTTT